The 25 T cell receptor beta chains below were found in one sample sequenced in a study of regulatory T cells in long-lasting Graves disease. With iRepertoire HTBI primers and Arm-PCR of CDR3 regions, TCR beta libraries were built. TCRdb passed the multiplex PCR reads through MiXCR, listing each CDR3 protein once. The sample has roughly 400,000 distinct CDR3 sequences; roughly 15% are singletons. Time point reported: newly diagnosed GD, antithyroid drugs for less than 3 months. The TCR library was prepared using RNA isolated from PBMCs. These same records also appear under a second study, on T cells in Graves' hyperthyroidism and ophthalmopathy.

The input for sequencing was peripheral blood mononuclear cells (PBMCs), taken at new diagnosis, from a patient treated with antithyroid drugs. These receptors were taken from a woman aged 40 to 55 with Graves disease.

This clonotype was recorded a few times. V and J are TRBV18 and TRBJ1-5; 9 positions agree with TRBD1. This CDR3 is built from 15 residues. Germline loops: CDR1 KGHSH, CDR2 LQKENI. The junction had 9 bases not matched to a gene; V was cut back by 6 bases and J by 6 bases. CDR3 in DNA: TGTGCCAGCTCCTTGGGACAGGGTCCACTTCAGCCCCAGCATTTT. Its translation is CASSLGQGPLQPQHF.

At least ten counts were recorded for this clonotype. The chain joins TRBV27 to TRBJ2-5; 8 bases are shared with TRBD1. CDR3 length equals 16 residues. CDR1 MNHEY and CDR2 SMNVEV come from the germline V gene (reference sequence). The trim removed 5 bases at V and 5 bases at J, leaving 13 bases unmatched. The CDR3 is CASSPLDRVPRETQYF. The CDR3 DNA follows: TGTGCCAGCAGTCCCCTGGACAGGGTCCCTAGGGAGACCCAGTACTTC.

This clonotype was seen ten or more times. This chain links TRBV28 with TRBJ2-1; D remains unclear. The CDR3 consists of 15 residues. Germline-derived CDR1 and CDR2 are MDHEN and SYDVKM. V was cut by 7 bases and J by 1 base, with 14 bases left in between. The CDR3 sequence is CASTPAQGSYNEQFF. Here the CDR3 DNA reads TGTGCCAGCACCCCGGCTCAAGGATCCTACAATGAGCAGTTCTTC.

This clonotype was counted many times. This sequence joins TRBV6-1 and TRBJ2-1; 10 bases are a match to TRBD1. Per germline, CDR1 MNHNS and CDR2 SASEGT. This CDR3 region has 17 residues. With 5 bases clipped from V and 3 bases from J, the junction kept 10 bases outside the gene matches. The CDR3 protein is CASSTLTGGGYYNEQFF. Here the CDR3 DNA reads TGTGCCAGCAGTACACTGACAGGGGGCGGTTACTACAATGAGCAGTTCTTC.

This clonotype has only a few counts. V usage is TRBV11-3 and J usage is TRBJ2-2; D possibly corresponds to TRBD2 (6 bases). CDR3 size: 15 residues. V was trimmed by 3 bases and J by 3 bases, leaving 11 bases between them. Germline-derived CDR1 and CDR2 are SGHNT and YENEEA. The CDR3 region is CASSLDQRDTGELFF. The DNA for the CDR3 is TGTGCCAGCAGCTTGGATCAGCGGGACACCGGGGAGCTGTTTTTT.

The V gene is TRBV19, the J gene TRBJ1-5; D unclear. Germline CDR1 is LNHDA and CDR2 is SQIVND (reference sequence). CDR3 size: 16 residues. V lost 5 bases and J 0 bases, leaving 14 bases between the germline ends. The CDR3 sequence is CASSADAGYSNQPQHF. Written as DNA, the CDR3 is TGTGCCAGTAGTGCGGATGCGGGGTATAGCAATCAGCCCCAGCATTTT.

The sample holds many counts of this clonotype. The rearrangement uses TRBV28 and TRBJ2-7, with D maybe TRBD2 (6 bases). The CDR3 contains 14 residues. V lost 3 bases to trimming and J lost 3 bases, with 12 bases between them. Germline assignment: CDR1 MDHEN and CDR2 SYDVKM. The CDR3 DNA is TGTGCCAGCAGTTTCTGGGGAGGTAGCTACGAGCAGTACTTC. It encodes CASSFWGGSYEQYF.

This clonotype was counted ten times or more. This sequence joins TRBV12-3 or TRBV12-4 and TRBJ2-2; 11 bases match TRBD2. V lost 7 bases, J lost 6 bases, and 4 bases stayed unmatched. This CDR3 is 14 amino acids long. The CDR3 DNA reads as TGTGCCAGCACCGTAGCGGGAGGGGCCGGGGAGCTGTTTTTT. Translation: CASTVAGGAGELFF.

The rearrangement joins TRBV7-8 to TRBJ2-1, with a tentative D call TRBD1 (6 bases). The CDR3 is made up of 15 amino acids. Germline V CDR1 and CDR2: SGHVS, FQNEAQ. Between the trimmed V and J ends, which lost 3 bases and 6 bases, there was a span of 15 bases. CDR3 nucleotides: TGTGCCAGCAGCTTTCACAGGGAAACGTCCAATGAGCAGTTCTTC. Translating it yields CASSFHRETSNEQFF.

The chain joins TRBV28 to TRBJ1-1; 7 bases agree with TRBD1. The CDR3 loop spans 13 amino acids. The germline V gene has CDR1 MDHEN and CDR2 SYDVKM. Losses at the gene ends were 6 bases for V and 7 bases for J; bases not matched to a gene: 8. CDR3 amino acids: CASSWGQLIEAFF. CDR3 coding DNA: TGTGCCAGCAGCTGGGGACAGCTGATTGAAGCTTTCTTT.

On this clonotype: Since a much larger clone is just one base distant, this may be a read error. The rearrangement joins TRBV19 to TRBJ1-4; D perhaps matches TRBD1 (5 bases). Germline V gene data show CDR1 as LNHDA and CDR2 as SQIVND (reference sequence). The CDR3 loop spans 16 amino acids. The CDR3 DNA sequence: TGTGCCAGTAGTCGGCCCGGGGCAGGAATGAATGAAAAACTGGTTTTT. Its translation: CASSRPGAGMNEKLVF.

This clonotype was recorded a few times. V usage is TRBV3-1 and J usage is TRBJ2-7; weak D call: TRBD1 (6 bases). The length of the CDR3 is 14 residues. Per the germline V gene, CDR1 is LGHDT and CDR2 is YNNKEL (reference sequence). V lost 6 bases and J lost 2, with 14 bases in between. CDR3 residues: CASRAQGKAYEQYF. CDR3 coding DNA: TGTGCCAGCAGGGCACAGGGAAAAGCCTACGAGCAGTACTTC.

This clonotype was recorded at least ten times. The chain has TRBV20-1 and TRBJ2-1, with D tentatively TRBD1 or TRBD2 (5 bases each). From germline, CDR1 is DFQATT and CDR2 SNEGSKA (reference sequence). The CDR3 has 11 amino acids. V was clipped by 3 bases and J by 7 bases, with 7 bases between them. CDR3 amino acids: CSARGDNEQFF. The DNA of the CDR3 is TGCAGTGCTAGGGGGGATAATGAGCAGTTCTTC.

This clonotype was detected a few times. The chain combines TRBV14 with TRBJ2-7; D is uncertain. The V end was cut by 0 bases, the J end by 3 bases, with 9 bases between. This CDR3 has 14 residues. Looked up from germline, CDR1 is SGHDN and CDR2 is FVKESK. CDR3 DNA sequence: TGTGCCAGCAGCCAAGATTCCCGGTTCTACGAGCAGTACTTC. As protein: CASSQDSRFYEQYF.

Many counts were recorded for this clonotype. The chain recombines TRBV12-3 or TRBV12-4 with TRBJ1-4, with unresolved D. The CDR3 sequence is 13 residues long. Trimming removed 2 bases at V and 4 bases at J, with 5 bases between. CDR3 protein: CASSLRSNEKLFF. CDR3 nucleotides: TGTGCCAGCAGTTTAAGAAGTAATGAAAAACTGTTTTTT.

This clonotype was seen at least ten times. The CDR3 DNA is TGTGCCAGCATCAACAGGGGAAGCAATCAGCCCCAGCATTTT. This translates into CASINRGSNQPQHF. The J gene is TRBJ1-5, the V gene TRBV28; 7 nucleotides line up with TRBD1. Germline CDR1 and CDR2: MDHEN and SYDVKM. After removal of 7 bases from V and 1 base from J, the junction contained 4 bases not matched to a gene. The CDR3 totals 14 residues.

This clonotype was detected ten times or more. The V call is TRBV12-3 or TRBV12-4, the J call TRBJ1-1; maybe TRBD1 (5 bases). Trimming cost V 6 bases and J 2 bases, with 10 bases left between them. The CDR3 extends over 13 amino acids. Here the CDR3 DNA reads TGTGCCAGCAGCTGGGGGTCTAACACTGAAGCTTTCTTT. Translated: CASSWGSNTEAFF.

This clonotype was seen at least ten times. This chain links TRBV29-1 with TRBJ2-3, with TRBD2 matching over 10 bases. Germline V gene sequence: CDR1 SQVTM, CDR2 ANQGSEA. The CDR3 has 14 amino acids. V dropped 6 bases and J dropped 4; count of bases not matched to a gene: 7. DNA for the CDR3: TGCAGCGTCCGGGTAGCGGGAGGCCCAGATACGCAGTATTTT. Protein sequence: CSVRVAGGPDTQYF.

This clonotype was observed at least ten times. The J gene is TRBJ2-7, the V gene TRBV27; 11 nucleotides match TRBD1. V lost 1 base to trimming and J lost 8 bases; unmatched junction nucleotides: 10. CDR3 length: 16 residues. The germline CDR1 and CDR2 sequences are MNHEY and SMNVEV (reference sequence). CDR3 sequence reads: CASSLLPGTGGAKQYF. DNA for the CDR3: TGTGCCAGCAGTTTATTACCCGGGACAGGGGGTGCCAAGCAGTACTTC.

In its sample, this clonotype was seen many times. The chain is built from TRBV9 and TRBJ2-2, with TRBD2 identical over 8 bases. The J segment lost 0 bases and the V segment lost 3 bases, leaving 7 bases of the junction unmatched. The CDR3 loop spans 17 amino acids. Per the germline V gene, CDR1 is SGDLS and CDR2 is YYNGEE. CDR3: CASSGRLAGTNTGELFF. CDR3 sequence (DNA): TGTGCCAGCAGCGGTAGGCTAGCGGGCACGAACACCGGGGAGCTGTTTTTT.

As to this clonotype: A read error may explain this, as a much larger clone is one base away. This chain links TRBV9 with TRBJ1-1; maybe TRBD1 (5 bases). CDR3 length: 14 residues. V lost 5 bases and J lost 4, with 15 bases in between. Germline CDR1 SGDLS, CDR2 YYNGEE. CDR3: CASRKRGAGTEAFF. The CDR3 DNA reads as TGTGCCAGCAGGAAAAGGGGCGCGGGCACTGAAGCTTTCTTT.

This clonotype was recorded many times. This chain joins TRBV29-1 and TRBJ1-1, with D maybe TRBD1 (5 bases). The CDR3 is 16 amino acids. The germline V and J ends were trimmed by 5 bases and 0 bases, with 19 bases remaining between them. Germline CDR1 and CDR2: SQVTM and ANQGSEA. In DNA form, the CDR3 reads TGCAGCGTTCTTGGTTTTACGGGACGGATGAACACTGAAGCTTTCTTT. Translation gives CSVLGFTGRMNTEAFF. Using reference TRBV29-1 and TRBJ1-1 for the parts outside the CDR3, the full variable domain is SAVISQKPSRDICQRGTSLTIQCQVDSQVTMMFWYRQQPGQSLTLIATANQGSEATYESGFVIDKFPISRPNLTFSTLTVSNMSPEDSSIYLCSVLGFTGRMNTEAFFGQGTRLTVV.

This clonotype was recorded many times. This rearrangement joins TRBV10-3 to TRBJ2-2, with 8 bases identical to TRBD2. Germline CDR1 and CDR2: ENHRY and SYGVKD. The V and J ends lost 3 bases and 5 bases, in that order; junction bases with no gene match: 5. This CDR3 contains 15 residues. The CDR3 region has the DNA TGTGCCATCAGTGACGGGAGGGCATGGACCGGGGAGCTGTTTTTT. Translating gives CAISDGRAWTGELFF.

The CDR3 loop reads CASSPSPYRGRNTEAFF. CDR3 nucleotide sequence: TGTGCCAGCTCACCATCCCCCTACAGGGGGCGTAACACTGAAGCTTTCTTT. The gene calls are TRBV18 and TRBJ1-1, with 9 bases aligning to TRBD1. The germline CDR1 and CDR2 sequences are KGHSH and LQKENI. The CDR3 extends over 17 amino acids. Unmatched junction bases numbered 9, after V lost 2 bases and J lost 2 bases.

There are a few counts of this clonotype. In DNA form, the CDR3 reads TGCAGCGTTGAAGATCTGGAGCACTATGGCTACACCTTC. It encodes CSVEDLEHYGYTF. The gene calls are TRBV29-1 and TRBJ1-2; D not resolved. CDR3 length: 13 residues. Trimming removed 0 bases at V and 3 bases at J, with 8 bases between. Germline values: CDR1 SQVTM, CDR2 ANQGSEA.